This passage covers 17 T cell receptor beta chains from one sample sequenced in a study of blood T cell repertoires in COVID-19. Sequencing used immunoSEQ multiplex PCR; TCRdb keeps in-frame clones, though not all of them. The sample shows about 240,000 clones, roughly nine tenths of them seen only once. Input material: peripheral blood. These receptors were obtained from a man aged 60 to 69 who had recovered from COVID-19.

The chain couples TRBV5-6 to TRBJ2-3; 10 positions agree with TRBD1. CDR3 length: 14 residues. Germline V gene lookup returns CDR1 SGHDT and CDR2 YYEEEE. V lost 3 bases, J lost 6 bases, and 4 bases stayed unmatched. The CDR3 region is CASSYGTGADTQYF. Here the CDR3 DNA reads TGTGCCAGCAGCTATGGGACAGGGGCCGATACGCAGTATTTT.

CDR3 DNA sequence: TGTGCCAGCAGCCCGGTGATTAGGGACAGGGGTAAATTCGATGAGCAGTTCTTC. Protein product: CASSPVIRDRGKFDEQFF. The V and J genes are TRBV5-6 and TRBJ2-1; 10 bases align to TRBD1. This CDR3 spans 18 amino acids. The trim removed 4 bases at V and 8 bases at J, leaving 18 bases unmatched. Germline-derived CDR1 and CDR2 are SGHDT and YYEEEE.

The chain links TRBV27 to TRBJ1-6; 7 bases map to TRBD1. The CDR3 runs to 15 residues. The V segment lost 1 base and the J segment 7 bases; nucleotides outside the gene matches: 4. Germline CDR1 MNHEY, CDR2 SMNVEV (reference sequence). The CDR3 spells CASSLYRGQNSPLHF. The CDR3 nucleotides are TGTGCCAGCAGTTTATACAGGGGTCAGAATTCACCCCTCCACTTT.

V usage is TRBV25-1 and J usage is TRBJ1-1; maybe TRBD1 (6 bases). Trimming removed 2 bases from V and 0 bases from J, with 13 bases in between. This CDR3 is 16 amino acids long. CDR1 and CDR2 from the germline V gene are MGHDK and SYGVNS. The CDR3 sequence: CASSESRAGVNTEAFF. The CDR3 bases are TGTGCCAGCAGTGAAAGTCGGGCAGGGGTGAACACTGAAGCTTTCTTT.

The chain uses TRBV18 and TRBJ1-2; 7 positions match TRBD1. J gave up 5 bases and V 5 bases, and 5 bases lay outside the gene matches. The CDR3 spans 13 residues. Germline lookup yields CDR1 KGHSH and CDR2 LQKENI. CDR3 in DNA: TGTGCCAGCTCAAAAGGACAGGAATATGGCTACACCTTC. As protein: CASSKGQEYGYTF. Supplemented by reference TRBV18 and TRBJ1-2, the full variable domain reads NAGVMQNPRHLVRRRGQEARLRCSPMKGHSHVYWYRQLPEEGLKFMVYLQKENIIDESGMPKERFSAEFPKEGPSILRIQQVVRGDSAAYFCASSKGQEYGYTFGSGTRLTVV.

V usage is TRBV12-5 and J usage is TRBJ1-4, with 9 bases matching TRBD1. CDR1 LGHNT and CDR2 FRNRAP come from the germline V gene. The CDR3 sequence is 16 residues long. V was clipped by 2 bases and J by 7 bases; unmatched bases: 8. The CDR3 protein is CASGLILGQGGEKLFF. The CDR3 DNA reads TGTGCTAGTGGTTTGATTTTGGGACAGGGTGGTGAAAAACTGTTTTTT.

A few counts support this clone. The chain combines TRBV6-5 with TRBJ2-5; tentative D call: TRBD1 (6 bases). Trimming stripped 4 bases from V and 3 bases from J, with 12 bases between. CDR3 length: 14 residues. Germline values: CDR1 MNHEY, CDR2 SVGAGI. CDR3 nucleotide sequence: TGTGCCAGCAGTTCGGACAGATTGGAAGAGACCCAGTACTTC. Translating it yields CASSSDRLEETQYF.

The V and J genes are TRBV5-1 and TRBJ2-1; perhaps TRBD2 as D (5 bases). Looked up from germline, CDR1 is SGHRS and CDR2 is YFSETQ. V lost 0 bases and J 7 bases, leaving 14 bases between the germline ends. The CDR3 is 15 amino acids. DNA of the CDR3: TGCGCCAGCAGCTTGGTCGGGGTCTTCAGAAATGAGCAGTTCTTC. Translating it yields CASSLVGVFRNEQFF.

The CDR3 here is CASSSGDRGLRVPSLHF. DNA of the CDR3: TGTGCCAGCAGCTCCGGGGACAGGGGGTTACGGGTACCTTCCCTCCACTTT. J is TRBJ1-6 and V is TRBV7-9; 11 bases fit TRBD1. The V gene's germline CDR1 is SEHNR and CDR2 FQNEAQ (reference sequence). The CDR3 is made up of 17 amino acids. The V segment lost 4 bases and the J segment 14 bases; nucleotides outside the gene matches: 16.

V gene TRBV2 combines with J gene TRBJ2-2; no clear D gene. The V gene's germline CDR1 is SNHLY and CDR2 FYNNEI. The CDR3 totals 13 residues. V lost 6 bases, J lost 7 bases, and 12 bases lay in between. CDR3 sequence (DNA): TGTGCCAGCAGATCTTTGGAGCACGGGGAGCTGTTTTTT. It yields the protein CASRSLEHGELFF. Together with reference TRBV2 and TRBJ2-2, the CDR3 gives the full variable domain: EPEVTQTPSHQVTQMGQEVILRCVPISNHLYFYWYRQILGQKVEFLVSFYNNEISEKSEIFDDQFSVERPDGSNFTLKIRSTKLEDSAMYFCASRSLEHGELFFGEGSRLTVL.

The CDR3 nucleotides are TGTGCCAGCAGTTTACCGCGATCCAATGAGCAGTTCTTC. Translation gives CASSLPRSNEQFF. The rearrangement uses TRBV12-3 or TRBV12-4 and TRBJ2-1; no clear D. This CDR3 has 13 amino acids. Trimming left V 2 bases short and J 6 bases short, with 8 bases between.

The V and J genes are TRBV7-9 and TRBJ1-2; perhaps TRBD1 as D (6 bases). This CDR3 comprises 14 residues. Germline loops: CDR1 SEHNR, CDR2 FQNEAQ (reference sequence). V lost 1 base to trimming and J lost 2 bases, with 8 bases between them. Written as DNA, the CDR3 is TGTGCCAGCAGCTTAGAGGGGGGGAACTATGGCTACACCTTC. Translating it yields CASSLEGGNYGYTF.

The chain has TRBV18 and TRBJ1-3; D might be TRBD1 (5 bases). The CDR3 runs to 17 residues. Trimming stripped 0 bases from V and 3 bases from J, with 15 bases between. Germline-derived CDR1 and CDR2 are KGHSH and LQKENI. In nucleotides, the CDR3 is TGTGCCAGCTCACCACCGTCGGGGGTTCGTCTTGGAAACACCATATATTTT. The encoded protein is CASSPPSGVRLGNTIYF.

The V gene is TRBV28, the J gene TRBJ1-6; D not certain. This CDR3 region has 17 residues. Germline V gene data show CDR1 as MDHEN and CDR2 as SYDVKM. V lost 5 bases and J lost 3, with 17 bases in between. CDR3: CASSVAIGAFYNSPLHF. CDR3 DNA: TGTGCCAGCAGTGTCGCGATTGGAGCTTTCTATAATTCACCCCTCCACTTT.

The chain combines TRBV5-1 with TRBJ1-4, with 10 nucleotides matching TRBD1. Germline V gene sequence: CDR1 SGHRS, CDR2 YFSETQ. This CDR3 is built from 16 residues. The J segment lost 2 bases and the V segment lost 0 bases, leaving 1 base of the junction unmatched. CDR3 nucleotide sequence: TGCGCCAGCAGCTTGGGGGACAGGGGCACTAATGAAAAACTGTTTTTT. Its protein is CASSLGDRGTNEKLFF.

DNA of the CDR3: TGTGCCAGCAGTTTGCGGGACCTAGAAAAACTGTTTTTT. As protein: CASSLRDLEKLFF. The V call is TRBV27, the J call TRBJ1-4; D perhaps matches TRBD1 (5 bases). Trimming removed 3 bases at V and 8 bases at J, with 10 bases between. The germline CDR1 and CDR2 sequences are MNHEY and SMNVEV (reference sequence). This CDR3 is 13 amino acids long.

The V and J genes are TRBV5-4 and TRBJ2-7, with a weak D call TRBD1 (6 bases). CDR3 length: 13 amino acids. CDR1 is SGHNT, CDR2 YYREEE, per germline (reference sequence). Trimming cost V 3 bases and J 3 bases, with 10 bases left between them. In nucleotides, the CDR3 is TGTGCCAGCAGCTCAGGGGTTGGCTACGAGCAGTACTTC. Translating gives CASSSGVGYEQYF.